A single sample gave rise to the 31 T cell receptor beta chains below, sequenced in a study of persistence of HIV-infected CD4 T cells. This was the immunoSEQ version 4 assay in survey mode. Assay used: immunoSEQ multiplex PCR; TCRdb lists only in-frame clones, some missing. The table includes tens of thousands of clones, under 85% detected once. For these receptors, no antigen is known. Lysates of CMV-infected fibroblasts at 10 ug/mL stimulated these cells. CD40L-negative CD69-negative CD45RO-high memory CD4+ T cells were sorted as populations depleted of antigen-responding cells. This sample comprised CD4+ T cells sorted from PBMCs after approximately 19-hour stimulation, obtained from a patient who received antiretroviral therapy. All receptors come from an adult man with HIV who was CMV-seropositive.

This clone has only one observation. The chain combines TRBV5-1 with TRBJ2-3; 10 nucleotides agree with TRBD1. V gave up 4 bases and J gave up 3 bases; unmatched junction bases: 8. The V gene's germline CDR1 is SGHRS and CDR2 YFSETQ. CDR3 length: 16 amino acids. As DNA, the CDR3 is TGCGCCAGCAGCAGTGGACAGGGGGGAATGACAGATACGCAGTATTTT. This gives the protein CASSSGQGGMTDTQYF.

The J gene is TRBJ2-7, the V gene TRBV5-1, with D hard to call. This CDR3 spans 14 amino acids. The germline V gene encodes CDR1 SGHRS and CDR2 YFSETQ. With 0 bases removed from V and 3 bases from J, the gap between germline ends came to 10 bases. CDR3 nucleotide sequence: TGCGCCAGCAGCTTGGAGCCCAGATACTACGAGCAGTACTTC. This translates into CASSLEPRYYEQYF. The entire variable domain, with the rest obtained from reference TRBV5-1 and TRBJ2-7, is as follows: KAGVTQTPRYLIKTRGQQVTLSCSPISGHRSVSWYQQTPGQGLQFLFEYFSETQRNKGNFPGRFSGRQFSNSRSEMNVSTLELGDSALYLCASSLEPRYYEQYFGPGTRLTVT.

CDR3 sequence (DNA): TGTGCCAGCAGCGTGGACGGTTACAATTCACCCCTCCACTTT. Translated: CASSVDGYNSPLHF. The gene calls are TRBV7-2 and TRBJ1-6; D ambiguous. Trimming pared 5 bases from V and 7 bases from J, leaving 12 bases between. The length of the CDR3 is 14 residues. CDR1 and CDR2 (germline): SGHTA, FQGNSA.

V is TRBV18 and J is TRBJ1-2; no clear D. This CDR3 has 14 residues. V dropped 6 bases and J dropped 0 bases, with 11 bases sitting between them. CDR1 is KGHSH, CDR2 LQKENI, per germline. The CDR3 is CASSPGKSNYGYTF. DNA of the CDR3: TGTGCCAGCTCCCCGGGGAAGTCTAACTATGGCTACACCTTC.

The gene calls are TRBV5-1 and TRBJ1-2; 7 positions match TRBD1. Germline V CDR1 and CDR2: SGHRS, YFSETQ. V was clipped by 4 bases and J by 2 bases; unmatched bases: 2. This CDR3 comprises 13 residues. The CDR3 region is CASSPTGNYGYTF. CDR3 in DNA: TGCGCCAGCAGCCCGACAGGGAACTATGGCTACACCTTC.

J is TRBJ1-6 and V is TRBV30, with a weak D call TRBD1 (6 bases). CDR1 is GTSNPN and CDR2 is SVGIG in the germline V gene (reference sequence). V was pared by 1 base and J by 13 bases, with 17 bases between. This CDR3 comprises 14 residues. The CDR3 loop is CAWSAGQSGSPLHF. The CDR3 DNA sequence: TGTGCCTGGAGTGCAGGACAGAGCGGGAGCCCCCTCCACTTT.

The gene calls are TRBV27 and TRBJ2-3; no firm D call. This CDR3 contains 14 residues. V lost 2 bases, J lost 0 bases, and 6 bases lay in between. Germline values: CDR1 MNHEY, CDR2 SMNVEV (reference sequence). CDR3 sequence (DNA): TGTGCCAGCAGTTTAAAAGCTAGCACAGATACGCAGTATTTT. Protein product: CASSLKASTDTQYF.

The CDR3 DNA sequence: TGTGCCAGCAGTATTTCGGCCCGCTCTGGAAACACCATATATTTT. Amino acids: CASSISARSGNTIYF. The chain uses TRBV6-5 and TRBJ1-3; D ambiguous. Trimming removed 5 bases at V and 0 bases at J, with 11 bases between. CDR3 length: 15 amino acids. Germline V gene data show CDR1 as MNHEY and CDR2 as SVGAGI.

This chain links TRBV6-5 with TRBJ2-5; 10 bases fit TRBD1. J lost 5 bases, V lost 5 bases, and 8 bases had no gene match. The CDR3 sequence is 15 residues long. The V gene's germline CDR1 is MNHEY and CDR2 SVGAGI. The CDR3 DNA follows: TGTGCCAGCAGTCCACGGACAGGGGGTACTGAGACCCAGTACTTC. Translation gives CASSPRTGGTETQYF.

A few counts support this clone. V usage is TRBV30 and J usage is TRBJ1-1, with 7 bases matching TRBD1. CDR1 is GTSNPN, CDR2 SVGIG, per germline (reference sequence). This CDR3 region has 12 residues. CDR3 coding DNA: TGTGCTTATGACAGGGAAAACACTGAAGCTTTCTTT. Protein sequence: CAYDRENTEAFF.

The CDR3 sequence: CASSTIAYGYTF. CDR3 in DNA: TGTGCCAGCAGCACGATAGCCTATGGCTACACCTTC. The chain couples TRBV2 to TRBJ1-2, with D hard to call. Germline assignment: CDR1 SNHLY and CDR2 FYNNEI. This CDR3 is built from 12 residues. V shed 6 bases and J shed 4 bases, with 9 bases lying between them.

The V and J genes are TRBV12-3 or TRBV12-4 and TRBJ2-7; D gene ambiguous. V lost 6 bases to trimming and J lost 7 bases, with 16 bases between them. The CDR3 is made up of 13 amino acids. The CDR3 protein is CASSPSRAGEQYF. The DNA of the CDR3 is TGTGCCAGCAGCCCATCCAGAGCTGGGGAGCAGTACTTC.

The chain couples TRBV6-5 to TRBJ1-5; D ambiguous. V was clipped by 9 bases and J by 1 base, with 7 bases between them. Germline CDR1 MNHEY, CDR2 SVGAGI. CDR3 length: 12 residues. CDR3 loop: CASGRSNQPQHF. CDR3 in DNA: TGTGCCAGTGGTCGGAGCAATCAGCCCCAGCATTTT.

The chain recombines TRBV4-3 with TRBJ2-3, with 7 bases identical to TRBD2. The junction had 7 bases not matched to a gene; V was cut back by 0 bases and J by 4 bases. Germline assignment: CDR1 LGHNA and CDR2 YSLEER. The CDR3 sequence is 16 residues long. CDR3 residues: CASSQDPAGSSDTQYF. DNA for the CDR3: TGCGCCAGCAGCCAAGACCCAGCGGGAAGCTCAGATACGCAGTATTTT.

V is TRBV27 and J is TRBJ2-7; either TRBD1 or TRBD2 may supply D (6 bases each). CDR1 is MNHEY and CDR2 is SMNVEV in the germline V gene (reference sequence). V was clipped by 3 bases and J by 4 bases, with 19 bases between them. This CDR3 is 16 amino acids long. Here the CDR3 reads CASSFRGAGPLYEQYF. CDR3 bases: TGTGCCAGCAGTTTTAGGGGGGCAGGGCCCCTTTACGAGCAGTACTTC.

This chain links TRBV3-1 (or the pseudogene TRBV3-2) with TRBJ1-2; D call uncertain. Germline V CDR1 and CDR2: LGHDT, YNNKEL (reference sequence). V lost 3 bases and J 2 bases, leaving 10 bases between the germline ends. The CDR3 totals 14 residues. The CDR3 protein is CASSQMRANYGYTF. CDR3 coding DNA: TGTGCCAGCAGCCAGATGAGAGCAAACTATGGCTACACCTTC.

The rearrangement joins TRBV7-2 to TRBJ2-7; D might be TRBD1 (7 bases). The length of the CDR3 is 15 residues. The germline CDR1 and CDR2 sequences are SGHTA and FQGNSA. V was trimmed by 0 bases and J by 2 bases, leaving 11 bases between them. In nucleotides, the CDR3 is TGTGCCAGCAGCTTAGCTGCGGGACAGACCTACGAGCAGTACTTC. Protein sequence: CASSLAAGQTYEQYF.

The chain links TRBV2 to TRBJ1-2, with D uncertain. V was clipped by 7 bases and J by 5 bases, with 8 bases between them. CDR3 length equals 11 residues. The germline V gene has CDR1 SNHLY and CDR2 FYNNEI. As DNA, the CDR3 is TGTGCCAGCACCGAATTTTATGGCTACACCTTC. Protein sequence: CASTEFYGYTF.

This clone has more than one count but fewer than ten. CDR3: CASSTRGTGRIAEAFF. The CDR3 bases are TGTGCCAGTAGTACTCGAGGGACAGGGCGCATCGCTGAAGCTTTCTTT. The gene calls are TRBV19 and TRBJ1-1; 9 positions match TRBD1. The trim removed 4 bases at V and 6 bases at J, leaving 12 bases unmatched. CDR1 is LNHDA, CDR2 SQIVND, per germline (reference sequence). The CDR3 is 16 amino acids.

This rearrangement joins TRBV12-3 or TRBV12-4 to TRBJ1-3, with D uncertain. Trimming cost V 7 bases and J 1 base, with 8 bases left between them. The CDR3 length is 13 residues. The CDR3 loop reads CASTLVSGNTIYF. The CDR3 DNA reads TGTGCCAGCACCCTCGTGTCTGGAAACACCATATATTTT.

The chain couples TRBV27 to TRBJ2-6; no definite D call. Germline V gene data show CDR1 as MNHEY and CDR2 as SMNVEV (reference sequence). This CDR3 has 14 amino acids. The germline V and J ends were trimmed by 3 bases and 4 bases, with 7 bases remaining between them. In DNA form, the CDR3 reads TGTGCCAGCAGTTTCCTGGGGGGGGCCAACGTCCTGACTTTC. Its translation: CASSFLGGANVLTF. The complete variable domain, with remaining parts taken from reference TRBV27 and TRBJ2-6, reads EAQVTQNPRYLITVTGKKLTVTCSQNMNHEYMSWYRQDPGLGLRQIYYSMNVEVTDKGDVPEGYKVSRKEKRNFPLILESPSPNQTSLYFCASSFLGGANVLTFGAGSRLTVL.

The DNA of the CDR3 is TGTGCCAGCAGTTCCCTCTCAGGAAGGTTCTCCGGGGAGCTGTTTTTT. It yields the protein CASSSLSGRFSGELFF. This chain joins TRBV27 and TRBJ2-2, with no clear D. In germline, CDR1 is MNHEY, CDR2 SMNVEV (reference sequence). The V gene lost 4 bases and the J gene lost 6 bases, with 18 bases spanning the gap. The CDR3 totals 16 residues.

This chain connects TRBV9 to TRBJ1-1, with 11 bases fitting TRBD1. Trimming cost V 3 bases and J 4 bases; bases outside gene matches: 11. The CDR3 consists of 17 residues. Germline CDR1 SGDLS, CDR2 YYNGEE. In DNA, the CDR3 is TGTGCCAGCAGCGCGCGGACAGGGGGCAGAGGGGGCACTGAAGCTTTCTTT. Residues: CASSARTGGRGGTEAFF.

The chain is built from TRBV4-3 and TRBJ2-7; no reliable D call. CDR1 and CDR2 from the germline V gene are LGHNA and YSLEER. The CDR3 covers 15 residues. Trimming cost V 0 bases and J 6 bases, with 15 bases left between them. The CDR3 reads CASSQERRTHGEQYF. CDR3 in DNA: TGCGCCAGCAGCCAAGAGCGACGGACGCACGGCGAGCAGTACTTC.

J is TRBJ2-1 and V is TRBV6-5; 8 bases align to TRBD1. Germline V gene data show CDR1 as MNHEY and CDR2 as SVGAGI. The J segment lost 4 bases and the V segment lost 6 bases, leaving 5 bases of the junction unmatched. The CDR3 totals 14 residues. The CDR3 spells CASRRTGLYNEQFF. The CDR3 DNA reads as TGTGCCAGCAGACGGACAGGGTTATACAATGAGCAGTTCTTC.

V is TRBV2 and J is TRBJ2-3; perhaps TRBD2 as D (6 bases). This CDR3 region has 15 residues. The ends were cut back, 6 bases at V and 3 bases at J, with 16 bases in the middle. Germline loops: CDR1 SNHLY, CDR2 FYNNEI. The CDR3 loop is CASRREGGGTDTQYF. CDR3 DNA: TGTGCCAGCAGGAGAGAAGGCGGAGGGACAGATACGCAGTATTTT. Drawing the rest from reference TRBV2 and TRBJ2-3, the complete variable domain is EPEVTQTPSHQVTQMGQEVILRCVPISNHLYFYWYRQILGQKVEFLVSFYNNEISEKSEIFDDQFSVERPDGSNFTLKIRSTKLEDSAMYFCASRREGGGTDTQYFGPGTRLTVL.

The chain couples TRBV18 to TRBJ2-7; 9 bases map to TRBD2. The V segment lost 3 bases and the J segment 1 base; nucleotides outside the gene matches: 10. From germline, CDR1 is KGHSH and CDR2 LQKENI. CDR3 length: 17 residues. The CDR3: CASSPTAPSGGSYEQYF. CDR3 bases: TGTGCCAGCTCACCGACCGCCCCGAGCGGGGGGTCCTACGAGCAGTACTTC.

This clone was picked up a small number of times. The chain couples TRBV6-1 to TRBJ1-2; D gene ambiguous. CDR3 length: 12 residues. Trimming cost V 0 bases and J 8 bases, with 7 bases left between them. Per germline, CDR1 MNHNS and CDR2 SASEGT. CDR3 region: CASSEAGWGYTF. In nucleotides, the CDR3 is TGTGCCAGCAGTGAAGCTGGTTGGGGCTACACCTTC.

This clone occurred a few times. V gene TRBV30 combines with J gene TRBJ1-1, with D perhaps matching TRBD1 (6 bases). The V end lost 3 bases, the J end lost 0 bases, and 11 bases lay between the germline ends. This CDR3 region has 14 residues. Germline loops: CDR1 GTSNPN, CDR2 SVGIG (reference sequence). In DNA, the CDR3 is TGTGCCTGGAGGCGGCGGACAGTGAACACTGAAGCTTTCTTT. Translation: CAWRRRTVNTEAFF.

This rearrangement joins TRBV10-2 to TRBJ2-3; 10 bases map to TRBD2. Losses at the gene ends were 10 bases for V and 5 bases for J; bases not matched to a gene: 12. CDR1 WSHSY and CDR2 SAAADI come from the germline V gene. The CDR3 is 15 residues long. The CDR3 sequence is CATRLLAGFEDTQYF. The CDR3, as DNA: TGCGCCACACGCTTACTAGCGGGATTCGAAGATACGCAGTATTTT.

The DNA of the CDR3 is TGTGCCAGCAGCCCGGGTGCTCCCTATAATCAGCCCCAGCATTTT. Translated: CASSPGAPYNQPQHF. J is TRBJ1-5 and V is TRBV6-2 or TRBV6-3; no clear D. Germline loops: CDR1 MNHEY, CDR2 SVGEGT. With 6 bases removed from V and 4 bases from J, the gap between germline ends came to 16 bases. The CDR3 is 15 amino acids.